Presented here are 4 T cell receptor beta chains from one specimen sequenced in a study of a mutant IDH1 vaccine in newly diagnosed glioma. Antigens of these TCRs are unknown. Repertoires were generated with immunoSEQ multiplex PCR, while TCRdb's copy carries only in-frame clones and drops some. The table has some 42,000 clones, around 82% seen once. Time point indicated: week 47, end of study. One vaccine dose held 300 ug of mutant IDH1 20-mer peptide and came with topical imiquimod. Source: PBMCs, taken from a glioma patient whose treatment included an IDH1 peptide vaccine. These receptors were collected from a man between 18 and 35 years old with glioma. Some clones in this sample may be carry-over from other donors' samples.

The V call is TRBV5-6, the J call TRBJ2-5; no firm D call. V lost 5 bases, J lost 4 bases, and 15 bases lay in between. From germline, CDR1 is SGHDT and CDR2 YYEEEE. The length of the CDR3 is 14 residues. The CDR3 region is CASRRRSGRETQYF. The CDR3 bases are TGTGCCAGCAGACGCAGGAGTGGTCGAGAGACCCAGTACTTC.

The V gene is TRBV6-5, the J gene TRBJ1-1; 9 bases align to TRBD1. The trim removed 5 bases at V and 1 base at J, leaving 2 bases unmatched. This CDR3 spans 14 amino acids. Germline V gene lookup returns CDR1 MNHEY and CDR2 SVGAGI. The CDR3: CASSADRGNTEAFF. The CDR3 DNA reads TGTGCCAGCAGTGCGGACAGGGGGAACACTGAAGCTTTCTTT.

This chain connects TRBV18 to TRBJ1-4; D uncertain. This CDR3 is 15 amino acids long. Germline-derived CDR1 and CDR2 are KGHSH and LQKENI. The V end lost 6 bases, the J end lost 0 bases, and 11 bases lay between the germline ends. The CDR3 DNA is TGTGCCAGCTCGTACTCAACGACAACTAATGAAAAACTGTTTTTT. This sequence encodes CASSYSTTTNEKLFF.

The V call is TRBV6-1, the J call TRBJ2-2, with D perhaps being TRBD1 or TRBD2 (5 bases each). The germline V gene has CDR1 MNHNS and CDR2 SASEGT. V lost 6 bases and J 6 bases, leaving 11 bases between the germline ends. This CDR3 comprises 13 residues. The CDR3 DNA reads TGTGCCAGCAGCGAGGGACGAGCCGGGGAGCTGTTTTTT. Amino acids: CASSEGRAGELFF.